The 8 T cell receptor beta chains given below trace back to one sample, sequenced in a study of breast tumors, draining lymph nodes, adjacent tissues. A single record per CDR3 protein comes from TCRdb applying MiXCR to the multiplex PCR reads. The data contain around 250,000 distinct CDR3 sequences, less than 45% of them singletons. Samples came from axillary lymph nodes draining the breast cancer. Material for sequencing was axillary lymph node tissue. The receptors shown here come from a female donor with breast cancer. Some clones in this sample may be carry-over from other donors' samples.

The chain recombines TRBV6-1 with TRBJ1-2, with 11 nucleotides matching TRBD1. V dropped 4 bases and J dropped 5; count of bases not matched to a gene: 12. CDR1 and CDR2 from the germline V gene are MNHNS and SASEGT. The CDR3 totals 17 residues. This chain's CDR3 is CASSVPPGQGAGYGYTF. As DNA, the CDR3 is TGTGCCAGCAGTGTCCCGCCCGGACAGGGGGCAGGGTATGGCTACACCTTC.

This clonotype was picked up many times. The chain uses TRBV30 and TRBJ2-7; 8 bases agree with TRBD1. CDR1 GTSNPN and CDR2 SVGIG come from the germline V gene (reference sequence). J lost 5 bases, V lost 0 bases, and 12 bases had no gene match. This CDR3 has 16 amino acids. In nucleotides, the CDR3 is TGTGCCTGGAGTGTACCAATCCAGGGGGCGCGCAACGAGCAGTACTTC. It is translated as CAWSVPIQGARNEQYF.

This clonotype was detected many times. The chain links TRBV5-1 to TRBJ1-3; 10 bases are shared with TRBD1. CDR1 and CDR2 (germline): SGHRS, YFSETQ. The V segment lost 5 bases and the J segment 1 base; nucleotides outside the gene matches: 6. The CDR3 has 16 residues. The CDR3 here is CASRRGQGISGNTIYF. For the CDR3, the DNA is TGCGCCAGCAGAAGGGGACAGGGGATATCTGGAAACACCATATATTTT.

This clonotype was recorded at least ten times. The chain combines TRBV24-1 with TRBJ2-7, with 11 positions matching TRBD2. Germline CDR1 and CDR2: KGHDR and SFDVKD. After removal of 7 bases from V and 2 bases from J, the junction contained 12 bases not matched to a gene. The CDR3 length is 17 residues. DNA for the CDR3: TGTGCCACCAGGAGGGGTACCGGGACTAGCGGTGCCTACGAGCAGTACTTC. This sequence encodes CATRRGTGTSGAYEQYF.

At least ten counts were recorded for this clonotype. The chain has TRBV7-2 and TRBJ2-5; 13 positions agree with TRBD2. There are 16 residues in the CDR3. The V segment lost 5 bases and the J segment 2 bases; nucleotides outside the gene matches: 5. The germline CDR1 and CDR2 sequences are SGHTA and FQGNSA. The CDR3 loop reads CASSLRGLAGQETQYF. CDR3 coding DNA: TGTGCCAGCAGCCTCCGGGGACTAGCGGGACAAGAGACCCAGTACTTC.

The chain is built from TRBV12-3 or TRBV12-4 and TRBJ1-1; TRBD1 might be the D (6 bases). The V end was cut by 2 bases, the J end by 1 base, with 8 bases between. This CDR3 has 14 amino acids. The CDR3 sequence is CASSLRGRNTEAFF. As DNA, the CDR3 is TGTGCCAGCAGTTTACGGGGGCGGAACACTGAAGCTTTCTTT.

Many counts were recorded for this clonotype. The J gene is TRBJ2-5, the V gene TRBV7-6; 9 bases fit TRBD1. Germline V gene lookup returns CDR1 SGHVS and CDR2 FNYEAQ. There are 15 residues in the CDR3. The junction had 6 bases not matched to a gene; V was cut back by 2 bases and J by 5 bases. This CDR3 reads CASSLPTGGQETQYF. CDR3 nucleotides: TGTGCCAGCAGCTTACCCACAGGGGGCCAGGAGACCCAGTACTTC.

This clonotype was detected once. The V call is TRBV7-9, the J call TRBJ1-2; perhaps TRBD1 as D (6 bases). In germline, CDR1 is SEHNR, CDR2 FQNEAQ (reference sequence). This CDR3 region has 14 residues. V lost 2 bases and J 7 bases, leaving 14 bases between the germline ends. The CDR3 DNA follows: TGTGCCAGCAGCTTATCAGGGGTCAAGGGTGGCTACACCTTC. Translated: CASSLSGVKGGYTF.